This T cell receptor (beta chain) comes out of a study of early T cells in non-severe SARS-CoV-2 infection. Study-wide findings and caveats: Missing private and CD4 specificities, VDJdb matching favored anti-spike CD8 responses.

TCRdb reanalysed the 5' RACE reads using MiXCR and keeps one entry per CDR3 protein. The sample lists about 35,000 distinct CDR3 sequences, about 6.2% seen once, with around 6.1% in the top ten. This clonotype has a handful of counts. What it binds is unknown. Germline V CDR1 and CDR2: SGHRS, YFSETQ. The CDR3 runs to 13 residues. V lost 2 bases and J lost 6; bases outside the gene matches: 2. V usage is TRBV5-1 and J usage is TRBJ2-3; 8 nucleotides line up with TRBD2. Specimen: whole blood. This sequence originates from an adult who was a healthcare worker with PCR-confirmed SARS-CoV-2 infection or an uninfected control (not recorded which). CDR3 in amino acids: CASSFSGGDTQYF. The CDR3 DNA reads as TGCGCCAGCAGCTTTTCGGGAGGGGATACGCAGTATTTT.